The T cell receptor beta chain described here comes from a study of OX40 agonist ivuxolimab in advanced cancers. Trimming cost V 0 bases and J 0 bases; bases outside gene matches: 14. This CDR3 contains 20 residues. CDR1 MGHRA and CDR2 YSYEKL come from the germline V gene. Study results and caveats: Dose levels from 0.1 to 3.0 mg/kg saw CD4+ and CD8+ blood T cells expand clonally by week 6.

A word on this clone: Its antigen is unknown.

Clones were read by immunoSEQ multiplex PCR, and TCRdb kept only the in-frame ones, dropping some. The top ten clones hold around 33% of a sample with about 20,000 clones, about 70% of them seen once. The starting material was CD4+ or CD8+ T cells sorted from blood, obtained in a trial of the OX40 agonist ivuxolimab. V gene TRBV4-1 combines with J gene TRBJ2-7; 10 bases agree with TRBD1. The TCR originated in an adult with an advanced solid tumor such as melanoma, head and neck, liver or kidney cancer. Here the CDR3 reads CASSQDFGTGAQSSSYEQYF. CDR3 DNA sequence: TGCGCCAGCAGCCAAGATTTCGGGACAGGGGCACAATCGAGCTCCTACGAGCAGTACTTC.